The 18 T cell receptor beta chains listed next were all sequenced from one sample in a study of identical twins. MiXCR, applied by TCRdb to the 5' RACE reads, yields one record per CDR3 protein. The profile shows 130,000 to 150,000 distinct CDR3 sequences, around 3.5% of them singletons. The source material was memory T cells sorted from blood. Receptors were obtained from a man aged 18 to 29 in good health.

This clonotype has ten or more counts. The DNA is left out, because the CDR3 cannot be placed on it with certainty; the CDR3 is given as TCRdb lists it. This chain connects TRBV12-3 or TRBV12-4 to TRBJ2-2. The CDR3 comprises 13 residues, both ends counted. CDR3 region: CASRLLRAGELFF.

This clonotype was picked up many times. The rearrangement joins TRBV24-1 to TRBJ2-1; possibly TRBD1 for D (5 bases). Trimming stripped 5 bases from V and 4 bases from J, with 8 bases between. The CDR3 totals 13 residues. CDR1 and CDR2 (germline): KGHDR, SFDVKD. Here the CDR3 reads CATSGAGYNEQFF. The CDR3 DNA sequence: TGTGCCACCAGTGGGGCAGGGTACAATGAGCAGTTCTTC.

The table lists this clonotype with a few counts. This chain uses TRBV30 with TRBJ2-3; D uncertain. The CDR3 consists of 15 residues. Trimming took off 1 base at V and 2 bases at J, with 13 bases between the two ends. Germline V gene data show CDR1 as GTSNPN and CDR2 as SVGIG (reference sequence). As DNA, the CDR3 is TGTGCCTGGAGTGACAGACGACCAAACACAGATACGCAGTATTTT. As protein: CAWSDRRPNTDTQYF.

This clonotype was seen at least ten times. This chain uses TRBV20-1 with TRBJ2-7; no reliable D call. This CDR3 is 14 amino acids long. Trimming left V 3 bases short and J 6 bases short, with 18 bases between. Germline-derived CDR1 and CDR2 are DFQATT and SNEGSKA (reference sequence). CDR3 residues: CSASGLGNAVEQYF. The CDR3 nucleotides are TGCAGTGCTAGTGGCTTGGGGAACGCTGTCGAGCAGTACTTC.

The table lists this clonotype with a few counts. The rearrangement links TRBV2 to TRBJ2-3; 15 positions match TRBD2. This CDR3 comprises 15 residues. Germline CDR1 reads SNHLY; CDR2 reads FYNNEI. V shed 3 bases, J shed 10 bases, and the junction held 5 bases outside the gene matches. The CDR3: CASSESGTSGRSQYF. The CDR3 DNA follows: TGTGCCAGCAGTGAGTCCGGGACTAGCGGGAGGTCGCAGTATTTT.

This clonotype has just a few counts. The V call is TRBV5-1, the J call TRBJ1-4, with no clear D. V dropped 4 bases and J dropped 0 bases, with 10 bases sitting between them. The V gene's germline CDR1 is SGHRS and CDR2 YFSETQ. The CDR3 is made up of 15 amino acids. The CDR3 region is CASSIDGSTNEKLFF. Written as DNA, the CDR3 is TGCGCCAGCAGCATCGACGGGTCAACTAATGAAAAACTGTTTTTT.

The chain uses TRBV7-2 and TRBJ2-5, with D unclear. Germline-derived CDR1 and CDR2 are SGHTA and FQGNSA. V dropped 5 bases and J dropped 2 bases, with 12 bases sitting between them. CDR3 length: 14 residues. The CDR3 bases are TGTGCCAGCAGCCAACGAAAAGATCAAGAGACCCAGTACTTC. Its translation is CASSQRKDQETQYF.

This clonotype was seen at least ten times. This chain connects TRBV11-2 to TRBJ2-1; 9 positions agree with TRBD2. V shed 7 bases and J 16 bases; nucleotides not matched to a gene: 20. The CDR3 length is 15 residues. Germline CDR1 reads SGHAT; CDR2 reads FQNNGV. CDR3 loop: CASKAASGISNERFF. The CDR3 nucleotides are TGTGCCAGCAAGGCCGCTAGCGGGATATCAAATGAGCGTTTCTTC.

This clonotype was recorded at least ten times. The chain recombines TRBV29-1 with TRBJ1-4; the D gene is possibly TRBD1 (5 bases). The CDR3 is 14 residues long. Germline V lookup: CDR1 SQVTM, CDR2 ANQGSEA. Between the trimmed V and J ends, which lost 6 bases and 5 bases, there was a span of 16 bases. CDR3 region: CSVSITGQNEKLFF. The CDR3 DNA follows: TGCAGCGTATCTATTACGGGGCAGAATGAAAAACTGTTTTTT.

In its sample, this clonotype was seen many times. This chain uses TRBV6-2 or TRBV6-3 with TRBJ2-3; the D gene is possibly TRBD2 (5 bases). CDR1 MNHEY and CDR2 SVGEGT come from the germline V gene. This CDR3 has 14 amino acids. V lost 2 bases to trimming and J lost 1 base, with 7 bases between them. CDR3: CASSYDYRTDTQYF. CDR3 nucleotides: TGTGCCAGCAGTTACGACTACCGCACAGATACGCAGTATTTT.

This clonotype has a count of ten or more. The chain links TRBV14 to TRBJ2-1; 9 bases line up with TRBD1. The CDR3 loop spans 17 amino acids. Trimming cost V 2 bases and J 2 bases; bases outside gene matches: 7. Germline V CDR1 and CDR2: SGHDN, FVKESK. CDR3 DNA: TGTGCCAGCAGCCAACTACCGGGACAGGGAACCTACAATGAGCAGTTCTTC. Translating gives CASSQLPGQGTYNEQFF.

This clonotype was counted ten times or more. The V call is TRBV4-3, the J call TRBJ2-3; TRBD2 matches 8 bases. The J segment lost 4 bases and the V segment lost 3 bases, leaving 9 bases of the junction unmatched. In germline, CDR1 is LGHNA, CDR2 YSLEER. The CDR3 has 16 amino acids. In DNA form, the CDR3 reads TGCGCCAGCAGCCACCGCGGGCGAGCGGGGGCAGATACGCAGTATTTT. It is translated as CASSHRGRAGADTQYF.

This clonotype was seen a few times. V gene TRBV6-1 combines with J gene TRBJ1-2, with D uncertain. The CDR3 is 13 amino acids. Germline CDR1 and CDR2: MNHNS and SASEGT. The ends were cut back, 6 bases at V and 4 bases at J, with 12 bases in the middle. The CDR3 reads CASRRTATYGYTF. DNA of the CDR3: TGTGCCAGCAGGAGGACGGCAACCTATGGCTACACCTTC.

This clonotype has a count of ten or more. The CDR3 nucleotides are TGTGCCACCAGTGATTTGGGTGGAGCGGGAGACACAGATACGCAGTATTTT. Amino acids: CATSDLGGAGDTDTQYF. This chain joins TRBV24-1 and TRBJ2-3, with 8 positions matching TRBD2. This CDR3 is 17 amino acids long. The V gene's germline CDR1 is KGHDR and CDR2 SFDVKD. J was trimmed by 2 bases and V by 0 bases; bases with no gene match: 6.

This clonotype was counted many times. The chain joins TRBV5-1 to TRBJ2-1, with 9 bases that match TRBD2. Germline assignment: CDR1 SGHRS and CDR2 YFSETQ. The CDR3 is 15 amino acids. V dropped 0 bases and J dropped 4; count of bases not matched to a gene: 2. The CDR3 sequence is CASSLETSGYNEQFF. The CDR3 DNA follows: TGCGCCAGCAGCTTGGAGACTAGCGGTTACAATGAGCAGTTCTTC.

This clonotype appeared many times. The CDR3 region is CASSLRGAGALTDTQYF. The CDR3 nucleotides are TGTGCCAGCAGTTTGCGGGGCGCGGGAGCGCTGACAGATACGCAGTATTTT. The genes are TRBV2 and TRBJ2-3, with 7 bases fitting TRBD2. This CDR3 has 17 residues. V gave up 5 bases and J gave up 3 bases; unmatched junction bases: 14. CDR1 is SNHLY, CDR2 FYNNEI, per germline.

At least ten counts were recorded for this clonotype. The chain has TRBV20-1 and TRBJ2-3; D is possibly TRBD2 (6 bases). Looked up from germline, CDR1 is DFQATT and CDR2 is SNEGSKA (reference sequence). The CDR3 has 15 residues. The V end lost 1 base, the J end lost 0 bases, and 11 bases lay between the germline ends. Here the CDR3 DNA reads TGCAGTGCTAGAGGGGGACTTACTAGCACAGATACGCAGTATTTT. The encoded protein is CSARGGLTSTDTQYF.

This clonotype was observed many times. The chain is built from TRBV7-2 and TRBJ2-2, with D tentatively TRBD1 or TRBD2 (5 bases each). V gave up 9 bases and J gave up 0 bases, with 14 bases separating them. Germline CDR1 reads SGHTA; CDR2 reads FQGNSA. The CDR3 has 15 residues. CDR3 DNA: TGTGCCAGTGGGGGACGGGGCGCGAACACCGGGGAGCTGTTTTTT. It yields the protein CASGGRGANTGELFF.